The text below deals with one T cell receptor beta chain. This specimen belongs to a study of T cell changes during pregnancy in multiple sclerosis. V was trimmed by 6 bases and J by 0 bases, leaving 15 bases between them. This CDR3 has 16 residues. Looked up from germline, CDR1 is MDHEN and CDR2 is SYDVKM. The method was immunoSEQ multiplex PCR; TCRdb's version includes in-frame clones alone and lacks a portion of them. Of roughly 58,000 clones in the sample, approximately 92% were seen once. This specimen was CD4+ T cells from peripheral blood mononuclear cells, taken after pregnancy. This TCR came from a female donor in good health, enrolled as a control in a pregnancy study. This chain joins TRBV28 and TRBJ1-5; possible D gene TRBD1, 5 bases. The CDR3 region has the DNA TGTGCCAGCAGCTCCGACAGACCACGTAGCAATCAGCCCCAGCATTTT. It is translated as CASSSDRPRSNQPQHF.